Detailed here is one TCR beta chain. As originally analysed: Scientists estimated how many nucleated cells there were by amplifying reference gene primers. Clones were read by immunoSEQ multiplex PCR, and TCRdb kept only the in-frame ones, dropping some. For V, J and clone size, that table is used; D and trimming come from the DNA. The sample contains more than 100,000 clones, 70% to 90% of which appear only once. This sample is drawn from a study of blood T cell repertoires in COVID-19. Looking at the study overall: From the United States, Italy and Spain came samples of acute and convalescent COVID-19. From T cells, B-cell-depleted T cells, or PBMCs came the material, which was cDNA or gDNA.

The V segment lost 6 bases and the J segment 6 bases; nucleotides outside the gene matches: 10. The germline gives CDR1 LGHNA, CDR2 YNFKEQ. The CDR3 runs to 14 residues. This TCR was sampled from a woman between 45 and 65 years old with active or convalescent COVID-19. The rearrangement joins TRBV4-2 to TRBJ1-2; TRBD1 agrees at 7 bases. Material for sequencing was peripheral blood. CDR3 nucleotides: TGTGCCAGCAGACCATACGACAGGGCAGATGGCTACACCTTC. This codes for CASRPYDRADGYTF.